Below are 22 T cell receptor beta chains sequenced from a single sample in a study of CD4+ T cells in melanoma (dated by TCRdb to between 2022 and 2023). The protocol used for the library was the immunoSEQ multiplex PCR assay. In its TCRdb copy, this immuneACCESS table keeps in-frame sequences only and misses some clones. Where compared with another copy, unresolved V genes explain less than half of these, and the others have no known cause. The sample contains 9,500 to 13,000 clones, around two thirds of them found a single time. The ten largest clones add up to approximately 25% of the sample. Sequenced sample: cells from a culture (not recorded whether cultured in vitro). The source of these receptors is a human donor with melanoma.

CDR3 region: CATSRGGGSNQPQHF. CDR3 bases: TGTGCCACCAGCAGAGGGGGAGGTAGCAATCAGCCCCAGCATTTT. The chain couples TRBV15 to TRBJ1-5, with D hard to call. The CDR3 has 15 amino acids. V shed 1 base and J shed 0 bases, with 7 bases lying between them. Germline V gives CDR1 LNHNV, CDR2 YYDKDF (reference sequence).

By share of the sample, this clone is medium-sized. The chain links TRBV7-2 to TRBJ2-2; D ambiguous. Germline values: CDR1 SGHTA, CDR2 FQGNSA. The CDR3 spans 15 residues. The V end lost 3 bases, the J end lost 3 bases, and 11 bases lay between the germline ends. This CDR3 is CASSFKGRDTGELFF. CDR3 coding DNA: TGTGCCAGCAGCTTCAAGGGAAGGGACACCGGGGAGCTGTTTTTT.

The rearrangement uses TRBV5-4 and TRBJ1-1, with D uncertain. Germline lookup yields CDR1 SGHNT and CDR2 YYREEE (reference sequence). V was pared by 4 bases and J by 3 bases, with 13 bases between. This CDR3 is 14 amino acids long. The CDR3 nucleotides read TGTGCCAGCAGCCGAGACCGGTCGTACACTGAAGCTTTCTTT. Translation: CASSRDRSYTEAFF.

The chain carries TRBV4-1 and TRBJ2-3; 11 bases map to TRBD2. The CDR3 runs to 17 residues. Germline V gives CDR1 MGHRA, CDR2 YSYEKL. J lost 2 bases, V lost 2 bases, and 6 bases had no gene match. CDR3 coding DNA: TGCGCCAGCAGCCAAACCGGACTAGCGGGCAACACAGATACGCAGTATTTT. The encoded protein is CASSQTGLAGNTDTQYF.

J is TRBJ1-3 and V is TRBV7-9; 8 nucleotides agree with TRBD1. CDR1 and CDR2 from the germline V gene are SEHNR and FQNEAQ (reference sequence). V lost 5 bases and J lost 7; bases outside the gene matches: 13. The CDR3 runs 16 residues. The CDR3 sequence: CASSRTDRGGRNTIYF. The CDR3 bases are TGTGCCAGCAGCCGCACCGACAGGGGTGGAAGGAACACCATATATTTT.

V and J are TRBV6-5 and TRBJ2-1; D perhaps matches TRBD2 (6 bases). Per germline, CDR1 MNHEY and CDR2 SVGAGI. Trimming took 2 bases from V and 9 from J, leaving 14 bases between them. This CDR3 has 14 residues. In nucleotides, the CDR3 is TGTGCCAGCAGTTACCGTAGCGGCCACGGTGAGCAGTTCTTC. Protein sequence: CASSYRSGHGEQFF.

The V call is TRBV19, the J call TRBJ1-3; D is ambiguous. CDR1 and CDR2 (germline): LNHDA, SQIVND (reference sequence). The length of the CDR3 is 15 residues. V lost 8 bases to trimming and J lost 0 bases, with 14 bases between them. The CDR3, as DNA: TGTGCCAGTCGCCTAGGGCAGTACTCTGGAAACACCATATATTTT. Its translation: CASRLGQYSGNTIYF.

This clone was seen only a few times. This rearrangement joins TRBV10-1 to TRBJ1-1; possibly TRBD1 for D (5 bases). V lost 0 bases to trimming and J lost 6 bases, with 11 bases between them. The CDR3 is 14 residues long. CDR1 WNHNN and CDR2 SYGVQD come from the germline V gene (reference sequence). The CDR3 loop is CASSESRTRAEAFF. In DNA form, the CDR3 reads TGCGCCAGCAGTGAGTCGAGGACAAGGGCTGAAGCTTTCTTT.

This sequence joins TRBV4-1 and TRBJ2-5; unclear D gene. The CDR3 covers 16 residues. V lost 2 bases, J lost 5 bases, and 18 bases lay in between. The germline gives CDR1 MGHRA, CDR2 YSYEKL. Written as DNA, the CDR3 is TGCGCCAGCAGCCAACCCCTACGGGCCATGGGGGAGACCCAGTACTTC. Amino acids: CASSQPLRAMGETQYF.

The CDR3 loop is CASTTGNRRSPLHF. The CDR3 DNA reads TGTGCCAGTACCACAGGGAACCGCCGCTCACCCCTCCACTTT. This chain connects TRBV28 to TRBJ1-6, with a tentative D call TRBD1 (6 bases). The V gene's germline CDR1 is MDHEN and CDR2 SYDVKM. With 9 bases removed from V and 10 bases from J, the gap between germline ends came to 19 bases. The CDR3 is 14 residues long.

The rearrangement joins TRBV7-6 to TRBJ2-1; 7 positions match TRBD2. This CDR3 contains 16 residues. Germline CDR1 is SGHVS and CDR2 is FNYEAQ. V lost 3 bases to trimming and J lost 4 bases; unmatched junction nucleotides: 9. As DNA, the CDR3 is TGTGCCAGCAGCTTGGCTCCCTCGGGGGGTTACAATGAGCAGTTCTTC. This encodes CASSLAPSGGYNEQFF.

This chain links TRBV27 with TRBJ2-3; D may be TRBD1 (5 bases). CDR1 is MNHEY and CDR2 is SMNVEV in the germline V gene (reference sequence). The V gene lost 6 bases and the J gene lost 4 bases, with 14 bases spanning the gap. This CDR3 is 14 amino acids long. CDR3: CASSFRVAADTQYF. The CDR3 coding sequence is TGTGCCAGCAGCTTCAGGGTCGCGGCAGATACGCAGTATTTT.

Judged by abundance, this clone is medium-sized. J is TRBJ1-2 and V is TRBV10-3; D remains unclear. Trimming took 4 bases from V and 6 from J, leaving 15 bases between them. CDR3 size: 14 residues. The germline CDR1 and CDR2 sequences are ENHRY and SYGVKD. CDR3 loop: CAISATDGPDGYTF. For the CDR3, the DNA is TGTGCCATCAGTGCCACCGACGGGCCGGATGGCTACACCTTC.

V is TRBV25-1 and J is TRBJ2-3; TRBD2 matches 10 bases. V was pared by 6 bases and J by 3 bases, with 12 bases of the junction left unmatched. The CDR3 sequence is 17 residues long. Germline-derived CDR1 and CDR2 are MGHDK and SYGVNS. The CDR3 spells CASRRTSGGAKTDTQYF. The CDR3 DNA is TGTGCCAGCAGGAGGACCAGCGGGGGGGCGAAGACAGATACGCAGTATTTT.

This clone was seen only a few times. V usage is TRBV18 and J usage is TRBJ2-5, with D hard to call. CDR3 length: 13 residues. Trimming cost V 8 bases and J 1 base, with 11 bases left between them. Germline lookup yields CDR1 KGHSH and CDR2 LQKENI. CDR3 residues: CASLSTFQETQYF. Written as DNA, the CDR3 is TGTGCCAGCCTCTCAACCTTCCAAGAGACCCAGTACTTC.

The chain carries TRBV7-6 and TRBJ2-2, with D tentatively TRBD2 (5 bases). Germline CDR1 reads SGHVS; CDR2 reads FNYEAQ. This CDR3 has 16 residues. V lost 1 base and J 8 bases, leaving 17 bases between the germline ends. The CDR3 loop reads CASSLGLRGSRGELFF. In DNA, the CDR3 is TGTGCCAGCAGCTTAGGACTCCGGGGATCGAGGGGGGAGCTGTTTTTT.

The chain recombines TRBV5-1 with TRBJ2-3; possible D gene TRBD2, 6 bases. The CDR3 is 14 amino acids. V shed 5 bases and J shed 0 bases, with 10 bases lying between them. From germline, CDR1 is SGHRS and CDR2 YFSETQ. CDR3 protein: CASRWGLSTDTQYF. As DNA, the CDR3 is TGCGCCAGCAGGTGGGGACTGAGCACAGATACGCAGTATTTT.

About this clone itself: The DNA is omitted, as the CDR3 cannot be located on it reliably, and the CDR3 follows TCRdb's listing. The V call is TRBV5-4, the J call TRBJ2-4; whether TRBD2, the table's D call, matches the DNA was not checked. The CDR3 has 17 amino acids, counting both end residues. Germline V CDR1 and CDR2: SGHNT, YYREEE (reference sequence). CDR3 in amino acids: CASSSTLGGRDTNIQYF.

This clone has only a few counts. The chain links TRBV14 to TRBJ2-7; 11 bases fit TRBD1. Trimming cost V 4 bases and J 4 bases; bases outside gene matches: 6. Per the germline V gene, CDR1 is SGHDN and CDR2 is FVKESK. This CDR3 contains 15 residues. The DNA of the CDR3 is TGTGCCAGCAGCCGCGGGACAGGGGGTAATTACGAGCAGTACTTC. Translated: CASSRGTGGNYEQYF.

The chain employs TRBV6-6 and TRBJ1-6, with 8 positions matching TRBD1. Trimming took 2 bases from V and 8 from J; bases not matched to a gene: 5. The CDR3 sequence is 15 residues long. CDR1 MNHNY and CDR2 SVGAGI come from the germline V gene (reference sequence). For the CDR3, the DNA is TGTGCCAGCAGTTACGGATCAGGGGGCCATTCACCCCTCCACTTT. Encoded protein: CASSYGSGGHSPLHF.

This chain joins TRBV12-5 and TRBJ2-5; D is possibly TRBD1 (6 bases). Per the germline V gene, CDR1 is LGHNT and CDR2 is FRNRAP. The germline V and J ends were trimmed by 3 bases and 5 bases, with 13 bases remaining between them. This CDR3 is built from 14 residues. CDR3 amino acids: CASGFTGFGETQYF. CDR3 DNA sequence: TGTGCTAGTGGTTTTACAGGGTTCGGGGAGACCCAGTACTTC.

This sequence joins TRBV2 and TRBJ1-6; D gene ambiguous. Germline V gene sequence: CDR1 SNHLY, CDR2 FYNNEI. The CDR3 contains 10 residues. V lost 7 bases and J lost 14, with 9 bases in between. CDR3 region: CASKTSTLHF. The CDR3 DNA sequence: TGTGCCAGCAAAACCAGCACCCTCCACTTT.